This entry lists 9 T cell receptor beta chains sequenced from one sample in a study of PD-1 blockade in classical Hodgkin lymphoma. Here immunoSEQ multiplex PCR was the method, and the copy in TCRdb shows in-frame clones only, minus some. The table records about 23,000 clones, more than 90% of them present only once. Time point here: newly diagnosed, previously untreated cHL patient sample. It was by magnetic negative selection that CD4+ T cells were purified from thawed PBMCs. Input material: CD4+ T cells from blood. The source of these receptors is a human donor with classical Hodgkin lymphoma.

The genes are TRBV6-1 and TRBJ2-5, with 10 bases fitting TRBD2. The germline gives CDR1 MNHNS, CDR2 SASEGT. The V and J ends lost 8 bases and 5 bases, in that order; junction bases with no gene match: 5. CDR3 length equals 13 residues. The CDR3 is CASLAGVWETQYF. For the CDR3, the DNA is TGTGCCAGCCTAGCGGGAGTGTGGGAGACCCAGTACTTC.

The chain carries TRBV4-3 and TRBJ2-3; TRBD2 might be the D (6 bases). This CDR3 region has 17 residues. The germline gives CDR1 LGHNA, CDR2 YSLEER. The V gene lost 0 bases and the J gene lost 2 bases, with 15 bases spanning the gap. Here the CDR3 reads CASSQEAAGGYTDTQYF. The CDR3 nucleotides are TGCGCCAGCAGCCAAGAGGCAGCGGGTGGGTACACAGATACGCAGTATTTT.

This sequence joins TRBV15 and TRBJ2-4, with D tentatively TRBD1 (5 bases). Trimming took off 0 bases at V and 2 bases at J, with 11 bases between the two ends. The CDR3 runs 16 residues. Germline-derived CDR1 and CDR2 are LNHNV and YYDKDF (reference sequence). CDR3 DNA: TGTGCCACCAGCAGAGATCCTGGGGCTACCAAAAACATTCAGTACTTC. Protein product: CATSRDPGATKNIQYF.

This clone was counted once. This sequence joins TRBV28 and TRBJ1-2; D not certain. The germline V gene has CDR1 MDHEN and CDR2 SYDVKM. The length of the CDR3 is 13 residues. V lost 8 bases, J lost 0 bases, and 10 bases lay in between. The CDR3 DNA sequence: TGTGCCAGCCTCTCGACTACTAACTATGGCTACACCTTC. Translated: CASLSTTNYGYTF.

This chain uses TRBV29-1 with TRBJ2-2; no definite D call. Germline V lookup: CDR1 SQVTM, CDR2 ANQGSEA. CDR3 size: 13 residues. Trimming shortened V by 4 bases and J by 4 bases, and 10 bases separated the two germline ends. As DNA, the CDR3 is TGCAGCGTTGGGGCACAGACCACCGGGGAGCTGTTTTTT. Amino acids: CSVGAQTTGELFF.

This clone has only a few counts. CDR3 nucleotides: TGTGCCAGCAGCACCAATCAGCCCCAGCATTTT. Translating it yields CASSTNQPQHF. The chain is built from TRBV21-1 and TRBJ1-5. TRBV21-1 is a pseudogene segment. CDR3 length: 11 residues.

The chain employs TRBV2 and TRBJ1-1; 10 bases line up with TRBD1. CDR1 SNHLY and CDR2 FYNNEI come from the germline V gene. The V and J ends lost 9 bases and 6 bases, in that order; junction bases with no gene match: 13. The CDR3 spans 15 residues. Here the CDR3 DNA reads TGTGCCAGTTACCGGGACAGGGGCACCGGAGCTGAAGCTTTCTTT. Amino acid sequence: CASYRDRGTGAEAFF.

CDR3 DNA: TGTGCCAGCAGCTCCCAGGGCTCTGAAGCTTTCTTT. Its protein is CASSSQGSEAFF. The chain combines TRBV7-9 with TRBJ1-1; possible D gene TRBD1, 5 bases. The CDR3 has 12 residues. CDR1 and CDR2 from the germline V gene are SEHNR and FQNEAQ (reference sequence). Trimming took off 4 bases at V and 6 bases at J, with 9 bases between the two ends. Complete variable domain (other parts from reference TRBV7-9 and TRBJ1-1): DTGVSQNPRHKITKRGQNVTFRCDPISEHNRLYWYRQTLGQGPEFLTYFQNEAQLEKSRLLSDRFSAERPKGSFSTLEIQRTEQGDSAMYLCASSSQGSEAFFGQGTRLTVV.

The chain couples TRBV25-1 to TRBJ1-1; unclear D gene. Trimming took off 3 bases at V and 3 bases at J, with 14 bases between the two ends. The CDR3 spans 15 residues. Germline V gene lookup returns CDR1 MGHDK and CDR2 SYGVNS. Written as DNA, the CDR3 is TGTGCCAGCAGTGACCACAGTAAGCCTCACACTGAAGCTTTCTTT. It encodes CASSDHSKPHTEAFF.